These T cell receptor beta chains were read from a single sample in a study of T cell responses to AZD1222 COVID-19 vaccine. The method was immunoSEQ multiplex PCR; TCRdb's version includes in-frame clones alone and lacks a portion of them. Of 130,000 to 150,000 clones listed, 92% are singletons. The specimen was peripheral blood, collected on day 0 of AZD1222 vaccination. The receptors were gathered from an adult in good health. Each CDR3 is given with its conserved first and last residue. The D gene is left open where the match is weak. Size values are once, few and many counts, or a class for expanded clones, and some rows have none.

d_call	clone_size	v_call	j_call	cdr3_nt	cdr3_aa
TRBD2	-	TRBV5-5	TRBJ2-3	TGTGCCAGCAGCTCCCGACTAGCGGGGTACATAGATACGCAGTATTTT	CASSSRLAGYIDTQYF
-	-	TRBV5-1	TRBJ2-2	TGCGCCAGCAGCTTGGGGTGGCAGTTAAGCAACACCGGGGAGCTGTTTTTT	CASSLGWQLSNTGELFF
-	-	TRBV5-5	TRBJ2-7	TGTGCCAGCAGCTCCCGCCGATCAGGGACTGGGGAGCAGTACTTC	CASSSRRSGTGEQYF
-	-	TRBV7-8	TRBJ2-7	TGTGCCAGCAGCTTAGGTCGCAGGGGCTACGAGCAGTACTTC	CASSLGRRGYEQYF
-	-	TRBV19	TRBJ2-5	TGTGCCAGTAGTATTCGCGGGGTTGAAGGGGAGACCCAGTACTTC	CASSIRGVEGETQYF
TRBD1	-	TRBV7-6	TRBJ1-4	TGTGCCAGCAGCCGGACTTGGACAGGGAAAAATGAAAAACTGTTTTTT	CASSRTWTGKNEKLFF
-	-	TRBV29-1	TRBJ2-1	TGCAGCGTTGGGGGGACTGCCTACAATGAGCAGTTCTTC	CSVGGTAYNEQFF
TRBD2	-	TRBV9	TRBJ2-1	TGTGCCAGCAGCCCTACCGGGACTAGTAATCCCGATGAGCAGTTCTTC	CASSPTGTSNPDEQFF
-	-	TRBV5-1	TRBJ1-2	TGCGCCAGCAGCCCCGTGGGGGGGCGCGGCTACACCTTC	CASSPVGGRGYTF
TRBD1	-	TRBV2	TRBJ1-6	TGTGCCAGCGGCATATCACAGGGGGCGGATTCACCCCTCCACTTT	CASGISQGADSPLHF
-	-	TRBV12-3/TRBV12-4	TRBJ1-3	TGTGCCAGCAGTTTTGGCAGGGCGGACACCATATATTTT	CASSFGRADTIYF
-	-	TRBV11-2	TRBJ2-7	TGTGCCAGCAGCGTGAGCTCCTACGAGCAGTACTTC	CASSVSSYEQYF
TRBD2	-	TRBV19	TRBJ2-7	TGTGCCAGCAGCGGGGGTCCCTACGAGCAGTACTTC	CASSGGPYEQYF
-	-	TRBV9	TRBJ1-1	TGTGCCAGCAGCGTAGATCGGAACACTGAAGCTTTCTTT	CASSVDRNTEAFF
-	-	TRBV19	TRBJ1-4	TGTGCCAGTAGTATGGGGGACAAACTGTTTTTT	CASSMGDKLFF
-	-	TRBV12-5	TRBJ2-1	TGTGCTAGTGGTTTGCCCACCCCATTAAAGAGGGGCTCCTACAATGAGCAGTTCTTC	CASGLPTPLKRGSYNEQFF
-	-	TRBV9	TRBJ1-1	TGTGCCAGCAGCGTAGCGGCGAACACTGAAGCTTTCTTT	CASSVAANTEAFF
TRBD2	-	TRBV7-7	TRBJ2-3	TGTGCTAGCAGCCCCGGTGTAGCGGGGTCCTCAGATACGCAGTATTTT	CASSPGVAGSSDTQYF
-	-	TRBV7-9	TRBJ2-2	TGTGCCAGCAGCGGGGACGCGAACACCGGGGAGCTGTTTTTT	CASSGDANTGELFF
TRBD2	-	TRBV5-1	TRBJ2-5	TGCGCCAGCAGCTTGGTCCCAGCGGGGGAGACAGAGACCCAGTACTTC	CASSLVPAGETETQYF
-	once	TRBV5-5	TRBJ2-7	TGTGCCAGCAGCTTGGCCATTCGCTACGAGCAGTACTTC	CASSLAIRYEQYF
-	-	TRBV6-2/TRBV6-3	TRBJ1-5	TGTGCCAGCAGTTACGTGGGGTCAAATCAGCCCCAGCATTTT	CASSYVGSNQPQHF